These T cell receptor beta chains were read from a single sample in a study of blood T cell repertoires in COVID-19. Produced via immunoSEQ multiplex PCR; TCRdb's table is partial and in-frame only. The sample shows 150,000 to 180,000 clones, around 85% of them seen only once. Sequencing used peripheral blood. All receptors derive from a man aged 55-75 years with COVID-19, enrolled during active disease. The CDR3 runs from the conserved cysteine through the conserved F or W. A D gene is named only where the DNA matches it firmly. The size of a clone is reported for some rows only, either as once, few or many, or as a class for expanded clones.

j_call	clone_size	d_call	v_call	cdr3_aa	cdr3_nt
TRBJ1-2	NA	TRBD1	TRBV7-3	CASSLRQGASYTF	TGTGCCAGCAGCCTGCGGCAGGGGGCGAGCTACACCTTC
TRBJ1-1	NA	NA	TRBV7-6	CASSLVSGGQNEAFF	TGTGCCAGCAGCTTAGTTTCAGGAGGGCAGAATGAAGCTTTCTTT
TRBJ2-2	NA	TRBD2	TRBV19	CASNLAGNTGELFF	TGTGCCAGTAATCTAGCGGGGAACACCGGGGAGCTGTTTTTT
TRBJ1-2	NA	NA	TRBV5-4	CASSSTGNNYGYTF	TGTGCCAGCAGTTCAACAGGGAATAACTATGGCTACACCTTC
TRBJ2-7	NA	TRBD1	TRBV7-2	CASSDRDSSYEQYF	TGTGCCAGCAGCGACCGGGACAGCTCCTACGAGCAGTACTTC
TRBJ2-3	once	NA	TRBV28	CASRKQRASTDTQYF	TGTGCCAGCAGAAAGCAGAGGGCTAGCACAGATACGCAGTATTTT
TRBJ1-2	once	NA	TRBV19	CASTRSGQGSDGYTF	TGTGCCAGTACCAGATCGGGGCAGGGGAGCGACGGCTACACCTTC
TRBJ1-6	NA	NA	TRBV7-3	CASSLNGQKNSPLHF	TGTGCCAGCAGCTTAAATGGACAGAAAAATTCACCCCTCCACTTT
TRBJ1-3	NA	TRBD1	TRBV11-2	CASSPQTRTGNYRNTIYF	TGTGCCAGCAGCCCGCAAACCCGGACAGGGAACTACAGAAACACCATATATTTT
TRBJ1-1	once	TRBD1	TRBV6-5	CASTARTGSNTEAFF	TGTGCCAGCACCGCTAGGACAGGGTCGAACACTGAAGCTTTCTTT
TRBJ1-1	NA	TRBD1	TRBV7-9	CASSQGAEAFF	TGTGCCAGCAGCCAGGGGGCTGAAGCTTTCTTT
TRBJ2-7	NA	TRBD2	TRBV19	CASSIGLADEQYF	TGTGCCAGTAGTATCGGACTAGCCGACGAGCAGTACTTC
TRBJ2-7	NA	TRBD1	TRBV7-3	CASSAGQGGEQYF	TGTGCCAGCAGCGCCGGACAGGGTGGCGAGCAGTACTTC
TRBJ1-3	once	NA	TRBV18	CASSSDSPGLNTIYF	TGTGCCAGCTCTAGCGACTCACCGGGATTGAACACCATATATTTT
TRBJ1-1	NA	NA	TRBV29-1	CSVGQSREAFF	TGCAGCGTTGGACAGTCCCGTGAAGCTTTCTTT
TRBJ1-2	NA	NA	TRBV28	CASSLMGTHGGYGYTF	TGTGCCAGCAGTTTGATGGGGACACACGGAGGCTATGGCTACACCTTC
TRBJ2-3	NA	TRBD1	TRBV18	CASSPGPQGGTDTQYF	TGTGCCAGCTCACCGGGACCCCAGGGGGGCACAGATACGCAGTATTTT
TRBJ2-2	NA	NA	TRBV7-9	CASSHLEAGELFF	TGTGCCAGCAGCCACTTAGAGGCCGGGGAGCTGTTTTTT
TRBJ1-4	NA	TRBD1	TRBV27	CASSLLTAGTAEKLFF	TGTGCCAGCAGTTTATTGACCGCCGGGACAGCTGAAAAACTGTTTTTT
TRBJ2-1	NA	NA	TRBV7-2	CASSPSPGFEQFF	TGTGCCAGCAGCCCCTCCCCAGGGTTTGAGCAGTTCTTC
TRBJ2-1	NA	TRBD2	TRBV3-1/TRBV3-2	CASSQDLERRTRISNEQFF	TGTGCCAGCAGCCAAGATCTCGAACGTCGGACTAGGATTTCTAATGAGCAGTTCTTC
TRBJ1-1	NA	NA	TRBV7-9	CASSLENPGAEAFF	TGTGCCAGCAGCTTAGAGAACCCGGGAGCTGAAGCTTTCTTT
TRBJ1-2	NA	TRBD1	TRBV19	CASLRTGAYGYTF	TGTGCCAGCCTGAGGACAGGGGCCTATGGCTACACCTTC
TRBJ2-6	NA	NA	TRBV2	CASSLSWANVLTF	TGTGCCAGCAGTCTTAGTTGGGCCAACGTCCTGACTTTC
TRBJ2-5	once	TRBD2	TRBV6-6	CASSWGLAGGPETQYF	TGTGCCAGCAGTTGGGGACTAGCGGGAGGGCCTGAGACCCAGTACTTC
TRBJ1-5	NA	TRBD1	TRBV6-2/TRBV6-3	CASSPDRGLGQPQHF	TGTGCCAGCAGTCCGGACAGGGGGCTTGGTCAGCCCCAGCATTTT
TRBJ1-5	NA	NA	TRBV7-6	CASSLGGDGSNQPQHF	TGTGCCAGCAGCTTAGGGGGGGACGGTAGCAATCAGCCCCAGCATTTT
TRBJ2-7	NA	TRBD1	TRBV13	CASSPSGQGAYEQYF	TGTGCCAGCAGCCCATCGGGACAGGGTGCCTACGAGCAGTACTTC
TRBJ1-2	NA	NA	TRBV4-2	CASSQEAGFYGYTF	TGTGCCAGCAGCCAAGAGGCCGGGTTCTATGGCTACACCTTC
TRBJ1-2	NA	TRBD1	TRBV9	CASRLGQDPIYGYTF	TGTGCCAGCAGGTTGGGACAGGACCCGATCTATGGCTACACCTTC
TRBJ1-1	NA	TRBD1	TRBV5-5	CASSFGFGTGSFTEAFF	TGTGCCAGCAGCTTCGGATTCGGGACAGGGTCGTTTACTGAAGCTTTCTTT
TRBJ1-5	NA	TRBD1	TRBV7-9	CASSRTGLNQPQHF	TGTGCCAGCAGCAGGACAGGTTTAAATCAGCCCCAGCATTTT
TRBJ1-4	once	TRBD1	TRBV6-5	CASSYSGTEVAEKLFF	TGTGCCAGCAGTTACTCGGGGACAGAGGTTGCCGAAAAACTGTTTTTT
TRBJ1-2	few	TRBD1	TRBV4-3	CASSQTGTGGATYGYTF	TGCGCCAGCAGCCAAACCGGGACAGGGGGCGCCACTTATGGCTACACCTTC
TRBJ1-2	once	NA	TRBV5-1	CASSLGRANRDNYGYTF	TGCGCCAGCAGCTTGGGGAGGGCCAATAGGGATAACTATGGCTACACCTTC
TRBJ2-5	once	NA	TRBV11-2	CASSPVAPQETQYF	TGTGCCAGCAGCCCGGTAGCCCCCCAAGAGACCCAGTACTTC
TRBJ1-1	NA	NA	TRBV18	CASSPRGGEAFF	TGTGCCAGCTCACCGAGGGGGGGGGAAGCTTTCTTT
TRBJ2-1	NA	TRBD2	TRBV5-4	CASSLGSGGPYNEQFF	TGTGCCAGCAGCTTGGGAAGCGGGGGGCCCTACAATGAGCAGTTCTTC